The clone carrying this TCR beta chain was observed a handful of times. This record comes from a study of T cell responses to AZD1222 COVID-19 vaccine. Measured with immunoSEQ multiplex PCR; TCRdb has only the in-frame clones, and not every one. The sample contains 65,000 to 95,000 clones, about 85% of which appear only once. The sequencing used peripheral blood, collected on day 0 of AZD1222 vaccination. This receptor was identified in an adult in good health.

The CDR3 region has the DNA TGTGCCAGCATTCTGGGACAGGGAGGAAACACTGAAGCTTTCTTT. It encodes CASILGQGGNTEAFF. The chain has TRBV6-6 and TRBJ1-1; 9 bases agree with TRBD1. Germline loops: CDR1 MNHNY, CDR2 SVGAGI (reference sequence). CDR3 size: 15 residues. The trim removed 7 bases at V and 2 bases at J, leaving 8 bases unmatched.